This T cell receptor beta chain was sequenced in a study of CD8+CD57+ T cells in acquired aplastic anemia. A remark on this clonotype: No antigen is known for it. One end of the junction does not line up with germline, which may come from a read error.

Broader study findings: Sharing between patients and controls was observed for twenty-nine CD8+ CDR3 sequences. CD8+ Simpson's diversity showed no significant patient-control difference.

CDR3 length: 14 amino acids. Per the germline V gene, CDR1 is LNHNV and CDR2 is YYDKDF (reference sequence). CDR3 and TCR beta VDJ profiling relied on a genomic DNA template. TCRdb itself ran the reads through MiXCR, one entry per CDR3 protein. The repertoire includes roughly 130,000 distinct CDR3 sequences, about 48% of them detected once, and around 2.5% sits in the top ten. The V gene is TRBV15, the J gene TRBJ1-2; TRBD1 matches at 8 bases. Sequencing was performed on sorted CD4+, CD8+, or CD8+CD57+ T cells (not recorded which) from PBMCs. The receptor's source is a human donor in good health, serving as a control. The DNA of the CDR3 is TGCGCCACCAGCAGAGGACAGGGCCTCTATGGCTACACCTTC. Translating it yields CATSRGQGLYGYTF. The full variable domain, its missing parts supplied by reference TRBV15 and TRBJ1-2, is DAMVIQNPRYQVTQFGKPVTLSCSQTLNHNVMYWYQQKSSQAPKLLFHYYDKDFNNEADTPDNFQSRRPNTSFCFLDIRSPGLGDTAMYLCATSRGQGLYGYTFGSGTRLTVV.